One T cell receptor (beta chain) is described in this entry. The antigen is unknown. TCRdb analysed the 5' RACE reads with MiXCR anew, one entry per CDR3 protein. Of approximately 530,000 distinct CDR3 sequences in the sample, 20% to 25% were seen once. This sample is drawn from a study of identical twins. Study results and caveats: Those out-of-frame alpha sequences shared by twins showed an excess of low generation probability.

The germline gives CDR1 SQVTM, CDR2 ANQGSEA. This CDR3 is built from 16 residues. The ends lost 2 bases at V and 4 bases at J; junction bases unmatched: 10. Another study also made use of these data, one on yellow fever vaccine responses in identical twins.

The chain couples TRBV29-1 to TRBJ2-3, with TRBD1 identical over 9 bases. Sequenced input: CD4+ T cells sorted from blood. This TCR derives from a woman under 30 in good health. As DNA, the CDR3 is TGCAGCGTTGAACCCCGGGACAGGGCCTTGCCAGATACGCAGTATTTT. Its translation: CSVEPRDRALPDTQYF.